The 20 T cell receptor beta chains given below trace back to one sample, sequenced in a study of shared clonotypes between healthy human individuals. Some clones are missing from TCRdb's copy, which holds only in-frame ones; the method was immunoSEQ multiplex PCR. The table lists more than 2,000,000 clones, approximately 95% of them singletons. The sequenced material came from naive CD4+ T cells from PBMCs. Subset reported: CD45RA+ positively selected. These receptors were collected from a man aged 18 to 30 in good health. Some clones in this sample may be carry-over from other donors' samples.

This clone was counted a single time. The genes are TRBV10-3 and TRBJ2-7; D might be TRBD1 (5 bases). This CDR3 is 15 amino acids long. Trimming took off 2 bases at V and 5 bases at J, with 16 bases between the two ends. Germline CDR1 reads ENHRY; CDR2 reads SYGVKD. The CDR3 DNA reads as TGTGCCATCAGTGAGGTCAATCCCAGGGTAGACGAGCAGTACTTC. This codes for CAISEVNPRVDEQYF.

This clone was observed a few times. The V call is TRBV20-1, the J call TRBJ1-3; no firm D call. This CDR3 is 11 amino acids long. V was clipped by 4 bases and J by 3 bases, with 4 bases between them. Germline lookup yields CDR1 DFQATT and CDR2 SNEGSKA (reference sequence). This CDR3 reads CSANIGNTIYF. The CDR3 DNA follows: TGCAGTGCTAATATTGGAAACACCATATATTTT.

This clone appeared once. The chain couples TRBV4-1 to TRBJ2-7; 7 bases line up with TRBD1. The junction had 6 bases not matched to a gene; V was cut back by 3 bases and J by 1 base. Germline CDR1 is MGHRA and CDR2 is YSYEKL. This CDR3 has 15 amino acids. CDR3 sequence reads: CASSQRQGQSYEQYF. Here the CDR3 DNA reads TGCGCCAGCAGCCAGCGACAGGGCCAATCCTACGAGCAGTACTTC.

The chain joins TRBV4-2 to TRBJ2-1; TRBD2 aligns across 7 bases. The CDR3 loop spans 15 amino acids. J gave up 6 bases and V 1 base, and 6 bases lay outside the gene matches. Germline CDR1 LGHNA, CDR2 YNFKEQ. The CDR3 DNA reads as TGTGCCAGCAGCCAAGTTTCGGCTAGCGGCAATGAGCAGTTCTTC. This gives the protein CASSQVSASGNEQFF.

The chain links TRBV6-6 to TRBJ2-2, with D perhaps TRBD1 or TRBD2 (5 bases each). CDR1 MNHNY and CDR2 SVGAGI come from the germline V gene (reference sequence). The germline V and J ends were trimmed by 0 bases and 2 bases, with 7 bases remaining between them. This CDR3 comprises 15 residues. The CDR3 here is CASSYSRDNTGELFF. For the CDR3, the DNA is TGTGCCAGCAGTTACTCCCGGGACAACACCGGGGAGCTGTTTTTT.

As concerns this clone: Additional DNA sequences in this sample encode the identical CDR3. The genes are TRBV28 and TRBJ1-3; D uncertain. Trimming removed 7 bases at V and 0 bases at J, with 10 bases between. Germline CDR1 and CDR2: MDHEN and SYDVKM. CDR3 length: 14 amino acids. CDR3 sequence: CASIPPSSGNTIYF. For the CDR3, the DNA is TGTGCCAGCATCCCACCTTCCTCTGGAAACACCATATATTTT.

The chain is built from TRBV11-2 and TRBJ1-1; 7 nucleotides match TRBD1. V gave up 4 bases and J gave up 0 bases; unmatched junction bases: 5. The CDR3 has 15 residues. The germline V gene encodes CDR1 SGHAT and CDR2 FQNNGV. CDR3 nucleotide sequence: TGTGCCAGCAGCTCGTCCGGGACAGTGAACACTGAAGCTTTCTTT. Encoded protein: CASSSSGTVNTEAFF. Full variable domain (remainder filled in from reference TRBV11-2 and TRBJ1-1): EAGVAQSPRYKIIEKRQSVAFWCNPISGHATLYWYQQILGQGPKLLIQFQNNGVVDDSQLPKDRFSAERLKGVDSTLKIQPAKLEDSAVYLCASSSSGTVNTEAFFGQGTRLTVV.

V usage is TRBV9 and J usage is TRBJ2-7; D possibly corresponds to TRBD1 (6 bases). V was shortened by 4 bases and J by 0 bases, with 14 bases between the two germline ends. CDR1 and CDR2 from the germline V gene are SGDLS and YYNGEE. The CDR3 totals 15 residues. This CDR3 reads CASSTGTVYSYEQYF. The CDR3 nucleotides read TGTGCCAGCAGCACAGGGACGGTCTACTCCTACGAGCAGTACTTC.

As DNA, the CDR3 is TGTGCCAGCAGATCGGGACAGGGAAAGGCTGGGGCCAACGTCCTGACTTTC. This translates into CASRSGQGKAGANVLTF. The chain links TRBV28 to TRBJ2-6; 9 bases fit TRBD1. The ends lost 6 bases at V and 2 bases at J; junction bases unmatched: 8. This CDR3 has 17 residues. CDR1 is MDHEN and CDR2 is SYDVKM in the germline V gene.

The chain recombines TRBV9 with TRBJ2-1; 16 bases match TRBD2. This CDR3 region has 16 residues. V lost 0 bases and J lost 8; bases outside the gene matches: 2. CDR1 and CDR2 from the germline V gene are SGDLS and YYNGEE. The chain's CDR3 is CASSVEGLAGGYEQFF. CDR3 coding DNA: TGTGCCAGCAGCGTAGAGGGACTAGCGGGAGGGTATGAGCAGTTCTTC.

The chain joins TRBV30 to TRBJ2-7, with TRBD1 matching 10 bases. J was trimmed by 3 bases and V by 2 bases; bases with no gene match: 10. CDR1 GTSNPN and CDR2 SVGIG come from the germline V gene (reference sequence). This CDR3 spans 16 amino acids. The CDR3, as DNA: TGTGCCTGGAGTATAAGGGGGACAGGGGTTTTCTACGAGCAGTACTTC. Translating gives CAWSIRGTGVFYEQYF. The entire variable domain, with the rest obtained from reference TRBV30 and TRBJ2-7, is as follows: SQTIHQWPATLVQPVGSPLSLECTVEGTSNPNLYWYRQAAGRGLQLLFYSVGIGQISSEVPQNLSASRPQDRQFILSSKKLLLSDSGFYLCAWSIRGTGVFYEQYFGPGTRLTVT.

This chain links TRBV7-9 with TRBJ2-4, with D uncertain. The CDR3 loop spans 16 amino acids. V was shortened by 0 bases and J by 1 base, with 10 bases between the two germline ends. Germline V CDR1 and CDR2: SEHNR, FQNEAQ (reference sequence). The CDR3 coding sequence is TGTGCCAGCAGCTTAGCGCTAAACATGGCCAAAAACATTCAGTACTTC. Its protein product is CASSLALNMAKNIQYF.

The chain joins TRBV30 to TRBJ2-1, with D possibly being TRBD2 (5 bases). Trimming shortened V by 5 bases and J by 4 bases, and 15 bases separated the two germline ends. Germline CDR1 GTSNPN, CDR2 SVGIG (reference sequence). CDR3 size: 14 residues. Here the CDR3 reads CAWDTVSGYNEQFF. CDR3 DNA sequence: TGTGCCTGGGACACGGTGAGCGGATACAATGAGCAGTTCTTC.

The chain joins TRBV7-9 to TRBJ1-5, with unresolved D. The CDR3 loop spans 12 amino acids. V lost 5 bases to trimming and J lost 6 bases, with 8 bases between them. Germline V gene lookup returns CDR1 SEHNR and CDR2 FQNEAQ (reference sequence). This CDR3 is CASSPPGQPQHF. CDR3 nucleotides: TGTGCCAGCAGCCCCCCCGGTCAGCCCCAGCATTTT.

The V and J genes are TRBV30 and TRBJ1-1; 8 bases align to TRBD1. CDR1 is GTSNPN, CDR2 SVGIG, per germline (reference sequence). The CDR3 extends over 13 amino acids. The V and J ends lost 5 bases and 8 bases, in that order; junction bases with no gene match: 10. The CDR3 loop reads CAWAGQGASEAFF. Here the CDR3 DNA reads TGTGCCTGGGCCGGGCAGGGGGCGTCGGAAGCTTTCTTT.

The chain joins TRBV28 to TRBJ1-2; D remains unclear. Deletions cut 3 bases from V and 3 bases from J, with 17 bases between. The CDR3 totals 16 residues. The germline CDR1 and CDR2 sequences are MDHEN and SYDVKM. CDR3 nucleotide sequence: TGTGCCAGCAGTTTTTTTTATCGGGTAGAAGACTATGGCTACACCTTC. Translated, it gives CASSFFYRVEDYGYTF.

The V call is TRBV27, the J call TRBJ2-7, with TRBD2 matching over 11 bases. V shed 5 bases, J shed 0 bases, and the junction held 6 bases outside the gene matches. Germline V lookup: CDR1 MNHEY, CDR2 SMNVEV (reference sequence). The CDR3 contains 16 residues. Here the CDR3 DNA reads TGTGCCAGCAGTGCCCAGACTAGCGGGGTCTCCTACGAGCAGTACTTC. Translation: CASSAQTSGVSYEQYF.

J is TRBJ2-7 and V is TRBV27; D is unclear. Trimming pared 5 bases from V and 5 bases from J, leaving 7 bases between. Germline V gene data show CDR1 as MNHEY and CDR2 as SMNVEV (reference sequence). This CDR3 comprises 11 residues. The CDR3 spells CASSRGNEQYF. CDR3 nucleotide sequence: TGTGCCAGCAGTAGAGGAAACGAGCAGTACTTC.

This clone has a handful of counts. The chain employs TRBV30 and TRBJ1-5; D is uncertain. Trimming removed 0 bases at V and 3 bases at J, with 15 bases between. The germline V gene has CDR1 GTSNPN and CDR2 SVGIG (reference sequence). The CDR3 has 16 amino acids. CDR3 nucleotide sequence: TGTGCCTGGAGTGTGGAGGGAGGAGTGACCAATCAGCCCCAGCATTTT. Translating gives CAWSVEGGVTNQPQHF.

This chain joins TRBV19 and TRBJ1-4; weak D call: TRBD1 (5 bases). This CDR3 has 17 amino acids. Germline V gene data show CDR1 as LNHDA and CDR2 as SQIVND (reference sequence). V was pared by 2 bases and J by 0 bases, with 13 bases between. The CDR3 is CASSIRGTRATNEKLFF. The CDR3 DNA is TGTGCCAGTAGTATACGAGGGACTCGAGCAACTAATGAAAAACTGTTTTTT.